The 21 T cell receptor beta chains presented below share a single source sample, sequenced in a study of radiation and T cells in renal cell carcinoma. Regarding time point: baseline pretreatment blood. Treatment reported: 15 Gy SBRT to primary tumor, nephrectomy 4 weeks later. The table came from immunoSEQ multiplex PCR; TCRdb's copy has only in-frame clones and leaves some out. The profile covers some 50,000 clones, with around 83% appearing a single time and roughly 30% taken by the ten largest. The input for sequencing was blood, taken from a patient whose treatment included radiotherapy and nephrectomy. Receptors were obtained from a woman in her 70s with renal cell carcinoma.

The chain has TRBV28 and TRBJ1-2; D possibly corresponds to TRBD1 (6 bases). This CDR3 has 12 residues. Germline V gene data show CDR1 as MDHEN and CDR2 as SYDVKM. Trimming removed 7 bases at V and 4 bases at J, with 10 bases between. CDR3 sequence reads: CASTGAGYGYTF. CDR3 in DNA: TGTGCCAGCACAGGGGCGGGCTATGGCTACACCTTC.

V and J are TRBV5-6 and TRBJ1-2; 7 nucleotides agree with TRBD1. The V gene end was trimmed by 0 bases and the J gene end by 0 bases; junction bases not matched to a gene: 11. The CDR3 runs to 18 residues. Germline V gives CDR1 SGHDT, CDR2 YYEEEE. The DNA for the CDR3 is TGTGCCAGCAGCTTGGGGGCCGATACAGGGGTAGCTAACTATGGCTACACCTTC. This sequence encodes CASSLGADTGVANYGYTF.

The V gene is TRBV19, the J gene TRBJ1-3, with 9 nucleotides matching TRBD1. Germline-derived CDR1 and CDR2 are LNHDA and SQIVND (reference sequence). V lost 6 bases, J lost 4 bases, and 7 bases stayed unmatched. There are 15 residues in the CDR3. This chain's CDR3 is CASRSGTGSGNTIYF. For the CDR3, the DNA is TGTGCCAGTAGATCCGGGACAGGGTCAGGAAACACCATATATTTT.

This clone has a single count. The V gene is TRBV5-5, the J gene TRBJ2-2; D gene ambiguous. V was cut by 1 base and J by 4 bases, with 11 bases left in between. The CDR3 is 15 residues long. In germline, CDR1 is SGHKS, CDR2 YYEKEE (reference sequence). The CDR3 region has the DNA TGTGCCAGCAGCTTGTACAAAGGGCCCACCGGGGAGCTGTTTTTT. It codes for CASSLYKGPTGELFF.

This clone was observed a single time. This rearrangement joins TRBV7-2 to TRBJ1-2; possible D gene TRBD1, 5 bases. V lost 5 bases and J lost 6, with 13 bases in between. Germline CDR1 and CDR2: SGHTA and FQGNSA. The CDR3 contains 13 residues. CDR3 region: CASSLGRDDGYTF. CDR3 DNA: TGTGCCAGCAGCCTGGGCAGGGACGATGGCTACACCTTC.

The rearrangement links TRBV10-1 to TRBJ1-3; 8 bases agree with TRBD1. Germline lookup yields CDR1 WNHNN and CDR2 SYGVQD (reference sequence). The CDR3 is 17 amino acids. The J segment lost 2 bases and the V segment lost 6 bases, leaving 12 bases of the junction unmatched. The CDR3 region is CASRDRTGRSPGNTIYF. The CDR3 DNA is TGCGCCAGCAGGGATAGGACAGGGCGATCCCCTGGAAACACCATATATTTT.

This sequence joins TRBV7-2 and TRBJ2-7; 7 bases fit TRBD1. The CDR3 runs to 13 residues. The V and J ends lost 4 bases and 6 bases, in that order; junction bases with no gene match: 6. Germline CDR1 SGHTA, CDR2 FQGNSA. The CDR3 nucleotides read TGTGCCAGCAGCTCGACAGGGTACATCGAGCAGTACTTC. Protein: CASSSTGYIEQYF.

V is TRBV18 and J is TRBJ2-3; 11 bases are a match to TRBD2. This CDR3 spans 19 amino acids. Germline assignment: CDR1 KGHSH and CDR2 LQKENI. Trimming took 1 base from V and 2 from J; bases not matched to a gene: 11. As DNA, the CDR3 is TGTGCCAGCTCACCACTTCCCCCCCTACTAGCGGGAGTCACAGATACGCAGTATTTT. It is translated as CASSPLPPLLAGVTDTQYF.

The genes are TRBV7-2 and TRBJ2-1, with D possibly being TRBD1 (5 bases). Per the germline V gene, CDR1 is SGHTA and CDR2 is FQGNSA. Trimming removed 5 bases at V and 2 bases at J, with 13 bases between. The CDR3 is 15 amino acids. The CDR3 DNA reads as TGTGCCAGCAGCCCCGCAGGGTGGACCTACAATGAGCAGTTCTTC. Its translation: CASSPAGWTYNEQFF.

V gene TRBV7-9 combines with J gene TRBJ2-3, with D possibly being TRBD2 (7 bases). V gave up 4 bases and J gave up 1 base, with 12 bases separating them. Germline values: CDR1 SEHNR, CDR2 FQNEAQ (reference sequence). The CDR3 has 15 residues. The CDR3 spells CASSSRGGGTDTQYF. The CDR3 coding sequence is TGTGCCAGCAGCTCAAGGGGGGGAGGCACAGATACGCAGTATTTT.

The gene calls are TRBV29-1 and TRBJ2-7; D is perhaps TRBD1 (8 bases). Trimming took off 5 bases at V and 4 bases at J, with 21 bases between the two ends. The CDR3 is made up of 15 amino acids. Germline-derived CDR1 and CDR2 are SQVTM and ANQGSEA. In DNA form, the CDR3 reads TGCAGCGTTACCACACTTGACAGGGGAGGGTACGAGCAGTACTTC. Its translation: CSVTTLDRGGYEQYF.

This rearrangement joins TRBV4-1 to TRBJ1-2; 7 bases fit TRBD1. V dropped 2 bases and J dropped 8; count of bases not matched to a gene: 8. CDR3 size: 14 residues. Germline CDR1 MGHRA, CDR2 YSYEKL. CDR3 DNA: TGCGCCAGCAGCCAAAGTGACAGGGTGGGAGGCTACACCTTC. Amino acid sequence: CASSQSDRVGGYTF.

This clone showed up just a few times. The chain couples TRBV20-1 to TRBJ1-4; D not resolved. Per germline, CDR1 DFQATT and CDR2 SNEGSKA (reference sequence). The CDR3 length is 11 residues. V lost 3 bases to trimming and J lost 13 bases, with 12 bases between them. The CDR3 reads CSASSPGGLFF. The CDR3 DNA follows: TGCAGTGCTAGTTCTCCAGGAGGACTGTTTTTT.

CDR3 in DNA: TGTGCCAGCAAGAGGCTGACCTATAATTCACCCCTCCACTTT. Translation gives CASKRLTYNSPLHF. The rearrangement uses TRBV28 and TRBJ1-6, with D unclear. V dropped 7 bases and J dropped 2 bases, with 9 bases sitting between them. This CDR3 is built from 14 residues. Germline V gene lookup returns CDR1 MDHEN and CDR2 SYDVKM.

This sequence joins TRBV6-6 and TRBJ2-1; D may be TRBD2 (5 bases). The V gene's germline CDR1 is MNHNY and CDR2 SVGAGI (reference sequence). The germline V and J ends were trimmed by 7 bases and 2 bases, with 12 bases remaining between them. The CDR3 consists of 14 residues. The CDR3 protein is CASTRTGAYNEQFF. The CDR3 nucleotides are TGTGCCAGCACTCGGACTGGAGCCTACAATGAGCAGTTCTTC.

The chain is built from TRBV27 and TRBJ2-3; 7 nucleotides agree with TRBD2. The CDR3 totals 17 residues. V lost 0 bases to trimming and J lost 5 bases; unmatched junction nucleotides: 11. Germline V gene lookup returns CDR1 MNHEY and CDR2 SMNVEV (reference sequence). The CDR3 DNA reads TGTGCCAGCAGTTTATCGTGGGGGGGGGACTTGGAAGATACGCAGTATTTT. Protein product: CASSLSWGGDLEDTQYF.

V and J are TRBV19 and TRBJ2-5; D may be TRBD2 (5 bases). Per the germline V gene, CDR1 is LNHDA and CDR2 is SQIVND (reference sequence). This CDR3 has 12 amino acids. The V end was cut by 4 bases, the J end by 10 bases, with 13 bases between. The CDR3 reads CASSTNRGNQYF. Here the CDR3 DNA reads TGTGCCAGTAGTACAAACCGGGGTAACCAGTACTTC.

V and J are TRBV9 and TRBJ1-1; possible D gene TRBD1, 5 bases. The CDR3 is 14 amino acids. V shed 3 bases and J shed 0 bases, with 9 bases lying between them. Per the germline V gene, CDR1 is SGDLS and CDR2 is YYNGEE. For the CDR3, the DNA is TGTGCCAGCAGCGCAGGGAGCCTGAACACTGAAGCTTTCTTT. Translation: CASSAGSLNTEAFF.

The V and J genes are TRBV6-1 and TRBJ2-7; weak D call: TRBD1 (6 bases). The CDR3 runs 14 residues. V was trimmed by 3 bases and J by 3 bases, leaving 12 bases between them. Germline V gene lookup returns CDR1 MNHNS and CDR2 SASEGT. The CDR3 bases are TGTGCCAGCAGTGAGTTCCAGGGGATCTACGAGCAGTACTTC. Translated, it gives CASSEFQGIYEQYF.

The V call is TRBV9, the J call TRBJ2-3, with D hard to call. The CDR3 is 13 amino acids. V was shortened by 0 bases and J by 4 bases, with 6 bases between the two germline ends. The germline V gene encodes CDR1 SGDLS and CDR2 YYNGEE. CDR3 DNA sequence: TGTGCCAGCAGCGTAGCTATGGCAGATACGCAGTATTTT. Translating gives CASSVAMADTQYF.

The chain recombines TRBV28 with TRBJ2-5; D is possibly TRBD2 (5 bases). Germline loops: CDR1 MDHEN, CDR2 SYDVKM. Trimming removed 5 bases from V and 5 bases from J, with 24 bases in between. The CDR3 covers 17 residues. In nucleotides, the CDR3 is TGTGCCAGCAGTAACCCCGTTGGGAGACACGGGTGGGAGACCCAGTACTTC. As protein: CASSNPVGRHGWETQYF. Together with reference TRBV28 and TRBJ2-5, the CDR3 gives the full variable domain: DVKVTQSSRYLVKRTGEKVFLECVQDMDHENMFWYRQDPGLGLRLIYFSYDVKMKEKGDIPEGYSVSREKKERFSLILESASTNQTSMYLCASSNPVGRHGWETQYFGPGTRLLVL.